This is a list of T cell receptor beta chains from one sample in a study of shared clonotypes between healthy human individuals. Data came from immunoSEQ multiplex PCR; TCRdb stores just in-frame clones and leaves some out. Of 450,000 to 500,000 clones in the sample, about 79% were seen once. Sequenced material: PBMCs. The receptors were gathered from a middle-aged woman in good health. Some clones in this sample may be carry-over from other donors' samples. Both conserved end residues are part of each CDR3. D genes are given only for firm matches. Clone size appears in some rows only: once, few, many, or a class for an expanded clone.

V,J,size,D,CDR3,DNA
TRBV19,TRBJ2-1,.,.,CASSIGGTNYNEQFF,TGTGCCAGTAGTATCGGGGGCACCAACTACAATGAGCAGTTCTTC
TRBV9,TRBJ1-4,.,.,CASSSTSGDEKLFF,TGTGCCAGCAGCTCGACATCTGGGGATGAAAAACTGTTTTTT
TRBV4-1,TRBJ1-2,.,.,CASSQQGPNYGYTF,TGCGCCAGCAGCCAGCAGGGGCCGAACTATGGCTACACCTTC
TRBV28,TRBJ1-3,.,TRBD1,CASSFDRAGNTIYF,TGTGCCAGCAGTTTCGACAGGGCTGGAAACACCATATATTTT
TRBV5-6,TRBJ2-1,.,.,CASRPRRGRGNEQFF,TGTGCCAGCAGGCCTCGAAGAGGTCGGGGCAATGAGCAGTTCTTC
TRBV29-1,TRBJ2-3,.,.,CSVEGPAGVSDTQYF,TGCAGCGTTGAAGGTCCGGCCGGGGTCTCAGATACGCAGTATTTT
TRBV29-1,TRBJ2-7,.,.,CSTRDTEQYF,TGCAGCACCCGGGACACGGAGCAGTACTTC
TRBV10-1,TRBJ2-3,.,.,CASSESWGADTQYF,TGCGCCAGCAGTGAGTCGTGGGGAGCAGATACGCAGTATTTT
TRBV2,TRBJ2-2,.,TRBD2,CASRVRGGSGHTGELFF,TGTGCCAGCAGGGTTCGGGGGGGCTCTGGCCACACCGGGGAGCTGTTTTTT
TRBV28,TRBJ2-5,.,.,CATNPQGIQETQYF,TGTGCCACTAACCCACAGGGTATCCAAGAGACCCAGTACTTC
TRBV5-1,TRBJ2-7,.,TRBD1,CASSLGPPGQGSYEQYF,TGCGCCAGCAGCTTGGGACCTCCGGGACAGGGTTCCTACGAGCAGTACTTC
TRBV2,TRBJ2-1,.,TRBD1,CASSGQGANEQFF,TGTGCCAGCAGCGGACAGGGGGCAAATGAGCAGTTCTTC
TRBV29-1,TRBJ2-7,.,.,CSVGGRGLYEQYF,TGCAGCGTTGGGGGGCGGGGACTCTACGAGCAGTACTTC
TRBV21-1,TRBJ1-4,.,.,CASSRAGGSSEKLFF,TGTGCCAGCAGCAGAGCTGGGGGTAGCAGTGAAAAACTGTTTTTT
TRBV13,TRBJ2-5,.,TRBD2,CASSQRTSGRETQYF,TGTGCCAGCAGCCAAAGGACTAGCGGGAGAGAGACCCAGTACTTC
TRBV4-2,TRBJ1-4,many,TRBD1,CASSQGDRGTEKLFF,TGTGCCAGCAGCCAAGGCGACAGGGGGACTGAAAAACTGTTTTTT
TRBV5-1,TRBJ2-1,many,TRBD1,CASSYDPGQGNNEQFF,TGCGCCAGCAGCTACGACCCGGGACAGGGCAACAATGAGCAGTTCTTC
TRBV7-9,TRBJ2-5,once,.,CASSNPYGSQYF,TGTGCCAGCAGCAACCCTTACGGGTCCCAGTACTTC
TRBV27,TRBJ1-4,once,TRBD1,CASSTRTGTGEKLFF,TGTGCCAGCAGTACCAGGACAGGAACGGGGGAAAAACTGTTTTTT
TRBV4-1,TRBJ2-7,.,.,CASRKVGDGTYEQYF,TGCGCCAGCCGAAAAGTGGGGGACGGAACCTACGAGCAGTACTTC
TRBV7-9,TRBJ2-6,.,.,CASSRDTSGANVLTF,TGTGCCAGCAGCCGCGACACCTCTGGGGCCAACGTCCTGACTTTC
TRBV25-1,TRBJ2-7,.,TRBD1,CASSGTGTGTYEQYF,TGTGCCAGCAGTGGAACCGGGACAGGTACCTACGAGCAGTACTTC
TRBV2,TRBJ2-2,.,TRBD1,CASRSWTGDTGELFF,TGTGCCAGCAGGTCGTGGACAGGGGACACCGGGGAGCTGTTTTTT
TRBV7-9,TRBJ2-6,.,.,CASSRQASTLHSGANVLTF,TGTGCCAGCAGCCGACAGGCTTCTACTCTACACTCTGGGGCCAACGTCCTGACTTTC
TRBV19,TRBJ2-7,.,.,CASSVDSGEQYF,TGTGCCAGTAGTGTCGACTCGGGGGAGCAGTACTTC
TRBV5-1,TRBJ2-1,.,.,CASSKSPPGEQFF,TGCGCCAGCAGCAAATCTCCGCCGGGGGAGCAGTTCTTC
TRBV21-1,TRBJ1-1,once,.,CASSKGPGQSQNTEAFF,TGTGCCAGCAGCAAAGGACCGGGGCAGTCCCAAAACACTGAAGCTTTCTTT
TRBV6-6,TRBJ1-6,.,.,CASSYMRSSYNSPLHF,TGTGCCAGCAGTTACATGAGAAGCTCCTATAATTCACCCCTCCACTTT
TRBV7-2,TRBJ1-4,.,.,CASSDRSTNEKLFF,TGTGCCAGCAGCGACAGGTCCACTAATGAAAAACTGTTTTTT
TRBV11-2,TRBJ2-7,few,.,CASRHLTDWYEQYF,TGTGCCAGCAGGCATTTGACAGATTGGTACGAGCAGTACTTC
TRBV5-6,TRBJ2-3,.,.,CASSLGPLPTDTQYF,TGTGCCAGCAGCTTGGGTCCCCTTCCCACAGATACGCAGTATTTT
TRBV19,TRBJ2-2,.,.,CASRGAFTGYTGELFF,TGTGCCAGTAGAGGCGCGTTTACCGGGTACACCGGGGAGCTGTTTTTT
TRBV19,TRBJ1-1,.,TRBD1,CASIRTGMSTEAFF,TGTGCCAGTATCCGGACAGGGATGAGCACTGAAGCTTTCTTT
TRBV4-1,TRBJ1-1,.,.,CASSQGGGALKTEAFF,TGCGCCAGCAGCCAAGGTGGAGGGGCTTTAAAGACTGAAGCTTTCTTT
TRBV30,TRBJ2-7,.,.,CAWSTTVGENEQYF,TGTGCCTGGAGTACAACGGTGGGTGAAAACGAGCAGTACTTC
TRBV9,TRBJ2-5,.,.,CASSVAPRPQHQETQYF,TGTGCCAGCAGCGTAGCTCCGAGACCCCAACACCAAGAGACCCAGTACTTC
TRBV6-1,TRBJ2-7,few,.,CASTRDNSYEQYF,TGTGCCAGCACCCGGGACAACTCCTACGAGCAGTACTTC